Listed here are 29 T cell receptor beta chains from one sample, sequenced in a study of human versus mouse CDR3 diversity and MHC coevolution (dated by TCRdb to between 2016 and 2019). The library was generated by the immunoSEQ multiplex PCR assay. The table comes from immuneACCESS by way of TCRdb, which keeps in-frame sequences with V and J called. Part of the clones is missing from these tables; in studies checked, under half for an unresolved V gene and the rest for unknown reasons. The sample table records roughly 80,000 clones; over 85% of these occur just once. The leading ten clones occupy 1.2% to 1.5% of the sample. The sample comprised naive CD4+ T cells from blood. The cell subset or site tag for this specimen amounts to: CD45RO-negative CD62L-positive naive CD4 T cells. All receptors derive from a person aged 30-69 years in good health.

This clone was picked up one time. The chain employs TRBV7-3 and TRBJ1-1, with a possible D match to TRBD1 (5 bases). This CDR3 spans 16 amino acids. V lost 4 bases, J lost 0 bases, and 15 bases lay in between. The V gene's germline CDR1 is SGHTA and CDR2 FQGTGA. The CDR3 reads CASSSPKGLLNTEAFF. DNA for the CDR3: TGTGCCAGCAGCTCACCTAAGGGGCTGTTGAACACTGAAGCTTTCTTT.

V and J are TRBV30 and TRBJ2-1; 15 bases are shared with TRBD2. Germline V lookup: CDR1 GTSNPN, CDR2 SVGIG (reference sequence). Unmatched junction bases numbered 4, after V lost 8 bases and J lost 14 bases. CDR3 length: 11 amino acids. As DNA, the CDR3 is TGTGCCCAAGGACTAGCGGGGGGGGAGTTCTTC. Translated: CAQGLAGGEFF. The full variable domain, with the rest looked up from reference TRBV30 and TRBJ2-1, is SQTIHQWPATLVQPVGSPLSLECTVEGTSNPNLYWYRQAAGRGLQLLFYSVGIGQISSEVPQNLSASRPQDRQFILSSKKLLLSDSGFYLCAQGLAGGEFFGPGTRLTVL.

The rearrangement links TRBV7-9 to TRBJ1-1; no clear D gene. CDR1 and CDR2 (germline): SEHNR, FQNEAQ (reference sequence). V was pared by 3 bases and J by 7 bases, with 12 bases between. This CDR3 has 13 residues. The CDR3 bases are TGTGCCAGCAGCTTGTCGTTTGCAGGTGAAGCTTTCTTT. Residues: CASSLSFAGEAFF.

The chain recombines TRBV7-2 with TRBJ2-1; perhaps TRBD1 as D (6 bases). Germline V gene sequence: CDR1 SGHTA, CDR2 FQGNSA. The CDR3 extends over 15 amino acids. Trimming shortened V by 2 bases and J by 9 bases, and 17 bases separated the two germline ends. The CDR3 reads CASSLWSQGPGEQFF. The CDR3, as DNA: TGTGCCAGCAGCTTATGGTCTCAGGGGCCGGGTGAGCAGTTCTTC.

V and J are TRBV7-2 and TRBJ2-7, with TRBD2 matching over 10 bases. V lost 5 bases, J lost 0 bases, and 7 bases stayed unmatched. The CDR3 covers 16 residues. Germline V gene lookup returns CDR1 SGHTA and CDR2 FQGNSA. CDR3: CASSRQTSGFSYEQYF. The CDR3 DNA is TGTGCCAGCAGCCGACAGACTAGCGGGTTCTCCTACGAGCAGTACTTC.

This chain uses TRBV6-5 with TRBJ2-7, with D possibly being TRBD1 (5 bases). Germline assignment: CDR1 MNHEY and CDR2 SVGAGI. This CDR3 is 16 amino acids long. With 2 bases removed from V and 2 bases from J, the gap between germline ends came to 16 bases. CDR3 in DNA: TGTGCCAGCAGTTACCGATATCTGGACACAACCTACGAGCAGTACTTC. Residues: CASSYRYLDTTYEQYF.

The CDR3 spells CASSLASGDQETQYF. Written as DNA, the CDR3 is TGCGCCAGCAGCTTGGCTAGCGGCGACCAAGAGACCCAGTACTTC. The chain has TRBV5-1 and TRBJ2-5; TRBD2 aligns across 7 bases. Germline loops: CDR1 SGHRS, CDR2 YFSETQ. This CDR3 is 15 amino acids long. V dropped 0 bases and J dropped 0; count of bases not matched to a gene: 2.

The chain recombines TRBV7-9 with TRBJ2-5; D uncertain. V lost 5 bases to trimming and J lost 0 bases, with 4 bases between them. Germline V lookup: CDR1 SEHNR, CDR2 FQNEAQ (reference sequence). CDR3 length: 12 residues. The CDR3 reads CASSLNQETQYF. The CDR3 DNA sequence: TGTGCCAGCAGCCTTAACCAAGAGACCCAGTACTTC.

V usage is TRBV6-5 and J usage is TRBJ1-6; TRBD1 matches at 11 bases. The CDR3 covers 14 residues. Losses at the gene ends were 6 bases for V and 7 bases for J; bases not matched to a gene: 2. Germline V gives CDR1 MNHEY, CDR2 SVGAGI. CDR3 DNA: TGTGCCAGCAGGCGGACAGGGGGCAATTCACCCCTCCACTTT. Translation: CASRRTGGNSPLHF.

The CDR3 loop reads CASSARDRGNYGYTF. CDR3 coding DNA: TGTGCCAGCAGCGCGAGGGACAGGGGGAACTATGGCTACACCTTC. J is TRBJ1-2 and V is TRBV6-6, with 11 bases that match TRBD1. The ends lost 6 bases at V and 2 bases at J; junction bases unmatched: 5. Germline V gives CDR1 MNHNY, CDR2 SVGAGI (reference sequence). The CDR3 extends over 15 amino acids.

The CDR3 sequence is CASSPTRVPNEKLFF. CDR3 in DNA: TGTGCCAGCAGTCCTACCAGGGTCCCTAATGAAAAACTGTTTTTT. The chain carries TRBV6-5 and TRBJ1-4, with D possibly matching TRBD1 (5 bases). Trimming left V 5 bases short and J 3 bases short, with 13 bases between. CDR1 and CDR2 from the germline V gene are MNHEY and SVGAGI. The CDR3 consists of 15 residues.

The chain couples TRBV7-3 to TRBJ1-3, with D unclear. With 0 bases removed from V and 3 bases from J, the gap between germline ends came to 12 bases. Germline lookup yields CDR1 SGHTA and CDR2 FQGTGA. The CDR3 contains 16 residues. CDR3 region: CASSLTGGPNGNTIYF. The CDR3 DNA sequence: TGTGCCAGCAGCTTAACCGGAGGACCTAATGGAAACACCATATATTTT.

This clone has a single count. The rearrangement uses TRBV7-9 and TRBJ1-4, with D possibly TRBD1 on 5 matching bases. This CDR3 region has 14 residues. V lost 3 bases, J lost 7 bases, and 12 bases lay in between. Germline V gene data show CDR1 as SEHNR and CDR2 as FQNEAQ (reference sequence). CDR3 region: CASSFRQGGEKLFF. CDR3 nucleotides: TGTGCCAGCAGCTTTAGGCAGGGCGGTGAAAAACTGTTTTTT.

The rearrangement uses TRBV28 and TRBJ2-7; a possible D gene is TRBD2 (5 bases). The germline V and J ends were trimmed by 2 bases and 4 bases, with 12 bases remaining between them. CDR1 and CDR2 (germline): MDHEN, SYDVKM. The CDR3 is made up of 14 amino acids. The CDR3 DNA reads as TGTGCCAGCAGTTTAGAGGGCCCCCTTTACGAGCAGTACTTC. Protein sequence: CASSLEGPLYEQYF.

The CDR3 is CASSLWAGGHTQYF. The CDR3 DNA follows: TGTGCCAGCAGTTTATGGGCAGGGGGACATACGCAGTATTTT. J is TRBJ2-3 and V is TRBV28, with 7 bases that match TRBD1. Germline loops: CDR1 MDHEN, CDR2 SYDVKM. V lost 0 bases and J lost 7; bases outside the gene matches: 4. This CDR3 has 14 residues.

The genes are TRBV5-5 and TRBJ2-2; 8 bases match TRBD2. Trimming at V came to 4 bases and at J to 0 bases, leaving 2 bases not matched to a gene. The germline V gene encodes CDR1 SGHKS and CDR2 YYEKEE (reference sequence). The CDR3 loop spans 15 amino acids. CDR3 protein: CASSPRGANTGELFF. The CDR3 nucleotides are TGTGCCAGCAGCCCGCGGGGGGCGAACACCGGGGAGCTGTTTTTT. Based on the CDR3 plus reference TRBV5-5 and TRBJ2-2, the full variable domain is DAGVTQSPTHLIKTRGQQVTLRCSPISGHKSVSWYQQVLGQGPQFIFQYYEKEERGRGNFPDRFSARQFPNYSSELNVNALLLGDSALYLCASSPRGANTGELFFGEGSRLTVL.

V and J are TRBV30 and TRBJ1-1; a possible D gene is TRBD1 (6 bases). Germline CDR1 is GTSNPN and CDR2 is SVGIG (reference sequence). The CDR3 has 15 amino acids. Between the trimmed V and J ends, which lost 5 bases and 5 bases, there was a span of 21 bases. The CDR3 here is CAWVEQGRGKTEAFF. In DNA, the CDR3 is TGTGCCTGGGTGGAACAGGGAAGAGGTAAGACTGAAGCTTTCTTT. Complete variable domain (other parts from reference TRBV30 and TRBJ1-1): SQTIHQWPATLVQPVGSPLSLECTVEGTSNPNLYWYRQAAGRGLQLLFYSVGIGQISSEVPQNLSASRPQDRQFILSSKKLLLSDSGFYLCAWVEQGRGKTEAFFGQGTRLTVV.

The CDR3 region is CASSHRDRDSPLHF. The CDR3, as DNA: TGTGCCAGCAGCCACCGGGACAGGGATTCACCCCTCCACTTT. The V call is TRBV5-4, the J call TRBJ1-6, with 9 bases identical to TRBD1. V shed 4 bases and J 8 bases; nucleotides not matched to a gene: 4. Germline values: CDR1 SGHNT, CDR2 YYREEE (reference sequence). This CDR3 contains 14 residues. The whole variable domain, remainder taken from reference TRBV5-4 and TRBJ1-6, is ETGVTQSPTHLIKTRGQQVTLRCSSQSGHNTVSWYQQALGQGPQFIFQYYREEENGRGNFPPRFSGLQFPNYSSELNVNALELDDSALYLCASSHRDRDSPLHFGNGTRLTVT.

The V gene is TRBV6-5, the J gene TRBJ1-5; 9 nucleotides match TRBD1. Trimming took 5 bases from V and 7 from J; bases not matched to a gene: 6. Germline loops: CDR1 MNHEY, CDR2 SVGAGI. The CDR3 totals 14 residues. As DNA, the CDR3 is TGTGCCAGCAGTCCACAGGGGGCGGAACAGCCCCAGCATTTT. Translated: CASSPQGAEQPQHF.

The rearrangement joins TRBV6-6 to TRBJ1-1; 8 bases align to TRBD1. CDR3 length: 14 residues. V was clipped by 4 bases and J by 7 bases; unmatched bases: 8. Per germline, CDR1 MNHNY and CDR2 SVGAGI (reference sequence). CDR3 DNA sequence: TGTGCCAGCAGTTCCGGGACAGGTTCAGGTGAAGCTTTCTTT. It codes for CASSSGTGSGEAFF.

J is TRBJ1-1 and V is TRBV15, with D perhaps TRBD1 (6 bases). CDR3 size: 15 residues. The V gene's germline CDR1 is LNHNV and CDR2 YYDKDF (reference sequence). V gave up 2 bases and J gave up 4 bases, with 14 bases separating them. The CDR3 loop is CATSRQSQGITEAFF. The CDR3 coding sequence is TGTGCCACCAGCAGACAATCACAGGGAATCACTGAAGCTTTCTTT.

V usage is TRBV9 and J usage is TRBJ2-7, with 8 positions matching TRBD1. Germline values: CDR1 SGDLS, CDR2 YYNGEE. The CDR3 is 15 amino acids. Germline trimming cut 5 bases from V and 0 bases from J; bases unmatched to any gene: 7. The DNA of the CDR3 is TGTGCCAGCAGTCCTAGGACAGGGCCCTCCTACGAGCAGTACTTC. The encoded protein is CASSPRTGPSYEQYF.

This sequence joins TRBV7-3 and TRBJ1-1, with a weak D call TRBD1 (6 bases). Germline V gene lookup returns CDR1 SGHTA and CDR2 FQGTGA. The CDR3 totals 17 residues. V dropped 2 bases and J dropped 3 bases, with 19 bases sitting between them. This CDR3 is CASSLSPAGGSYTEAFF. DNA for the CDR3: TGTGCCAGCAGCTTATCCCCCGCGGGGGGCTCGTACACTGAAGCTTTCTTT.

The J gene is TRBJ1-5, the V gene TRBV19; TRBD1 is a possible D gene (6 bases). The CDR3 extends over 16 amino acids. The germline CDR1 and CDR2 sequences are LNHDA and SQIVND (reference sequence). V lost 8 bases and J lost 2, with 19 bases in between. CDR3 sequence: CASAPLQGGGNQPQHF. The DNA of the CDR3 is TGTGCCAGTGCCCCCCTACAGGGCGGAGGCAATCAGCCCCAGCATTTT. Using reference TRBV19 and TRBJ1-5 for the parts outside the CDR3, the full variable domain is DGGITQSPKYLFRKEGQNVTLSCEQNLNHDAMYWYRQDPGQGLRLIYYSQIVNDFQKGDIAEGYSVSREKKESFPLTVTSAQKNPTAFYLCASAPLQGGGNQPQHFGDGTRLSIL.

V is TRBV19 and J is TRBJ1-5; TRBD1 is a possible D gene (6 bases). CDR3 length equals 16 residues. With 3 bases removed from V and 1 base from J, the gap between germline ends came to 13 bases. The V gene's germline CDR1 is LNHDA and CDR2 SQIVND (reference sequence). CDR3 region: CASSMIGGVSNQPQHF. CDR3 nucleotides: TGTGCCAGTAGTATGATAGGGGGGGTCAGCAATCAGCCCCAGCATTTT.

This CDR3 is CASSPTGQGARYNEQFF. The DNA of the CDR3 is TGTGCCAGCTCACCTACCGGACAGGGGGCGAGATACAATGAGCAGTTCTTC. V usage is TRBV18 and J usage is TRBJ2-1, with 11 bases matching TRBD1. J lost 4 bases, V lost 3 bases, and 8 bases had no gene match. Per the germline V gene, CDR1 is KGHSH and CDR2 is LQKENI. The CDR3 consists of 17 residues. Full variable domain (missing parts from reference TRBV18 and TRBJ2-1): NAGVMQNPRHLVRRRGQEARLRCSPMKGHSHVYWYRQLPEEGLKFMVYLQKENIIDESGMPKERFSAEFPKEGPSILRIQQVVRGDSAAYFCASSPTGQGARYNEQFFGPGTRLTVL.

This sequence joins TRBV5-1 and TRBJ2-7, with TRBD1 identical over 7 bases. This CDR3 region has 14 residues. V gave up 4 bases and J gave up 2 bases; unmatched junction bases: 6. CDR1 is SGHRS, CDR2 YFSETQ, per germline. The CDR3 coding sequence is TGCGCCAGCAGCGACAGGACAGGACCCTACGAGCAGTACTTC. The encoded protein is CASSDRTGPYEQYF.

The V call is TRBV19, the J call TRBJ1-2; maybe TRBD1 (5 bases). Germline assignment: CDR1 LNHDA and CDR2 SQIVND (reference sequence). This CDR3 has 13 amino acids. V lost 5 bases and J 5 bases, leaving 12 bases between the germline ends. The DNA for the CDR3 is TGTGCCAGTAGTCCGCAAGCAGGGTATGGCTACACCTTC. Translated: CASSPQAGYGYTF.

The chain carries TRBV6-5 and TRBJ1-4; the D is unclear. CDR1 MNHEY and CDR2 SVGAGI come from the germline V gene. The CDR3 sequence is 12 residues long. V shed 6 bases and J shed 11 bases, with 13 bases lying between them. In nucleotides, the CDR3 is TGTGCCAGCAGCTCCTTTACGGGGAAACTGTTTTTT. Translation: CASSSFTGKLFF.